The 20 T cell receptor beta chains below all came from one sample that was sequenced in a study of blood T cells in healthy people across ages. It was with a sample-barcoded 5' primer and a J-beta primer mix that a second PCR of roughly 7 to 12 cycles was run. TCRdb itself ran the 5' RACE reads through MiXCR, one entry per CDR3 protein. The top ten hold more than 2% of the sample, which has 2 million or so distinct CDR3 sequences, roughly 49% seen once. The material sequenced was blood. The source of these receptors is a woman in her thirties or forties in good health.

This clonotype was detected a few times. This rearrangement joins TRBV6-6 to TRBJ2-1, with TRBD2 matching over 9 bases. Germline V CDR1 and CDR2: MNHNY, SVGAGI (reference sequence). The CDR3 runs 16 residues. Trimming at V came to 0 bases and at J to 7 bases, leaving 7 bases not matched to a gene. The CDR3 spells CASSYSLRLAGNEQFF. CDR3 DNA sequence: TGTGCCAGCAGTTACTCGCTCAGGCTAGCGGGGAATGAGCAGTTCTTC.

This chain joins TRBV6-2 or TRBV6-3 and TRBJ1-2; 7 bases align to TRBD1. The CDR3 is made up of 16 amino acids. Germline values: CDR1 MNHEY, CDR2 SVGEGT. V was pared by 0 bases and J by 5 bases, with 9 bases of the junction left unmatched. The CDR3 loop reads CASSYSGTGADYGYTF. CDR3 DNA sequence: TGTGCCAGCAGTTACTCAGGAACAGGGGCAGATTATGGCTACACCTTC.

This clonotype was observed a few times. This rearrangement joins TRBV24-1 to TRBJ2-7; maybe TRBD2 (5 bases). The J call may not be correct, given that the DNA end is closer to TRBJ2-5. The CDR3 contains 15 residues. The germline CDR1 and CDR2 sequences are KGHDR and SFDVKD. The CDR3 DNA is TGTGCCACCAGTGATCTTCGAGAGGGCAGGCAGACCCAGTACTTC. Translating gives CATSDLREGRQTQYF.

The rearrangement joins TRBV7-6 to TRBJ2-1, with D perhaps matching TRBD2 (6 bases). The germline CDR1 and CDR2 sequences are SGHVS and FNYEAQ. Trimming removed 5 bases at V and 5 bases at J, with 10 bases between. This CDR3 spans 13 amino acids. The CDR3 DNA is TGTGCCAGCAGCCACGCGGGGAACAATGAGCAGTTCTTC. This translates into CASSHAGNNEQFF.

The chain recombines TRBV7-2 with TRBJ1-2; possible D gene TRBD1, 5 bases. CDR3 size: 13 residues. Germline values: CDR1 SGHTA, CDR2 FQGNSA. The ends were cut back, 5 bases at V and 1 base at J, with 8 bases in the middle. This chain's CDR3 is CASSHRFNYGYTF. The CDR3 coding sequence is TGTGCCAGCAGCCACAGGTTTAACTATGGCTACACCTTC.

The rearrangement joins TRBV7-2 to TRBJ2-5; possible D gene TRBD1, 6 bases. Germline assignment: CDR1 SGHTA and CDR2 FQGNSA. The CDR3 totals 16 residues. V lost 6 bases, J lost 5 bases, and 22 bases lay in between. The CDR3: CASSSTFLGAGETQYF. The DNA for the CDR3 is TGTGCCAGCAGTTCAACCTTCCTGGGGGCAGGGGAGACCCAGTACTTC.

This clonotype has a handful of counts. V and J are TRBV7-2 and TRBJ2-3; 10 bases are shared with TRBD1. The germline V gene encodes CDR1 SGHTA and CDR2 FQGNSA. V shed 5 bases, J shed 1 base, and the junction held 6 bases outside the gene matches. The CDR3 contains 16 residues. The CDR3 reads CASSHDRGRGTDTQYF. CDR3 in DNA: TGTGCCAGCAGCCACGACAGGGGGCGCGGCACAGATACGCAGTATTTT.

The chain combines TRBV4-3 with TRBJ1-2, with D uncertain. CDR1 is LGHNA, CDR2 YSLEER, per germline. There are 13 residues in the CDR3. Trimming removed 3 bases from V and 5 bases from J, with 10 bases in between. The CDR3, as DNA: TGCGCCAGCAGCCATCAGGTTTGGTATGGCTACACCTTC. Its translation is CASSHQVWYGYTF.

The chain links TRBV7-8 to TRBJ1-2; D call uncertain. Germline-derived CDR1 and CDR2 are SGHVS and FQNEAQ. Between the trimmed V and J ends, which lost 4 bases and 5 bases, there was a span of 14 bases. The CDR3 sequence is 14 residues long. The CDR3 here is CASSSDTVRYGYTF. CDR3 coding DNA: TGTGCCAGCAGCTCCGACACGGTCCGTTATGGCTACACCTTC.

This rearrangement joins TRBV10-3 to TRBJ1-5; D might be TRBD1 (6 bases). Deletions cut 10 bases from V and 0 bases from J, with 13 bases between. The CDR3 spans 14 residues. Germline CDR1 ENHRY, CDR2 SYGVKD. CDR3 region: CATRGQLSNQPQHF. CDR3 sequence (DNA): TGTGCCACTAGGGGACAACTTAGCAATCAGCCCCAGCATTTT.

CDR3 DNA: TGTGCCAGCAGCCCTCGGTCCGGGACAGGGAGCTATGGCTACACCTTC. This translates into CASSPRSGTGSYGYTF. This chain connects TRBV7-2 to TRBJ1-2, with 9 bases aligning to TRBD1. CDR1 SGHTA and CDR2 FQGNSA come from the germline V gene. With V trimmed by 5 bases and J by 4 bases, 11 bases remained unmatched. The CDR3 consists of 16 residues.

The chain combines TRBV20-1 with TRBJ2-3, with D hard to call. In germline, CDR1 is DFQATT, CDR2 SNEGSKA (reference sequence). This CDR3 is built from 15 residues. Trimming pared 2 bases from V and 0 bases from J, leaving 12 bases between. CDR3 region: CSARRSTASTDTQYF. DNA for the CDR3: TGCAGTGCTAGAAGGAGCACAGCTAGCACAGATACGCAGTATTTT.

This chain connects TRBV9 to TRBJ2-7; tentative D call: TRBD1 (6 bases). With the DNA end fitting TRBJ2-5 better, the J assignment may be wrong. CDR1 and CDR2 (germline): SGDLS, YYNGEE. The length of the CDR3 is 19 residues. CDR3 in DNA: TGTGCCAGCAGCGTAGGGGGGCCGTTACTCTCATGGGCACCCGAGACCCAGTACTTC. This codes for CASSVGGPLLSWAPETQYF.

The chain employs TRBV27 and TRBJ1-5; possible D gene TRBD1, 5 bases. The V and J ends lost 7 bases and 5 bases respectively, with 15 bases between them. The CDR3 spans 14 residues. Per the germline V gene, CDR1 is MNHEY and CDR2 is SMNVEV (reference sequence). CDR3 nucleotide sequence: TGTGCCAGCACTCCCAAGGGGAGCGATCAGCCCCAGCATTTT. As protein: CASTPKGSDQPQHF.

The chain joins TRBV6-2 or TRBV6-3 to TRBJ2-3; D not resolved. Germline CDR1 MNHEY, CDR2 SVGEGT. Trimming pared 0 bases from V and 4 bases from J, leaving 5 bases between. The length of the CDR3 is 13 residues. CDR3 bases: TGTGCCAGCAGTTACTCTCCCGCAGATACGCAGTATTTT. Its protein is CASSYSPADTQYF.

V and J are TRBV12-3 or TRBV12-4 and TRBJ2-7; TRBD1 matches 7 bases. This CDR3 has 16 amino acids. Trimming cost V 5 bases and J 6 bases; bases outside gene matches: 16. The CDR3 sequence: CASSPDTGEGTLEQYF. CDR3 in DNA: TGTGCCAGCAGTCCAGACACAGGGGAAGGAACACTCGAGCAGTACTTC.

The V call is TRBV29-1, the J call TRBJ1-2; 8 bases fit TRBD1. V shed 4 bases and J 4 bases; nucleotides not matched to a gene: 5. CDR3 length: 13 amino acids. Germline assignment: CDR1 SQVTM and CDR2 ANQGSEA. The CDR3 region has the DNA TGCAGCGTTGGGACAGGGAAGGGCTATGGCTACACCTTC. Translated: CSVGTGKGYGYTF.

As for this clonotype: An end of the junction differs from the germline gene, which may be a read error. The V and J genes are TRBV7-8 and TRBJ2-3; 7 nucleotides line up with TRBD1. The CDR3 covers 18 residues. Germline V gene lookup returns CDR1 SGHVS and CDR2 FQNEAQ. The CDR3, as DNA: TGCGCCAGCAGCACTCTAAAAAGGGGGCGGACTAGCACAGATACGCAGTATTTT. Encoded protein: CASSTLKRGRTSTDTQYF. Full variable domain (outside the CDR3, taken from reference TRBV7-8 and TRBJ2-3): GAGVSQSPRYKVAKRGQDVALRCDPISGHVSLFWYQQALGQGPEFLTYFQNEAQLDKSGLPSDRFFAERPEGSVSTLKIQRTQQEDSAVYLCASSTLKRGRTSTDTQYFGPGTRLTVL.

The chain couples TRBV20-1 to TRBJ1-5; D perhaps matches TRBD1 (5 bases). CDR1 DFQATT and CDR2 SNEGSKA come from the germline V gene (reference sequence). The CDR3 is 13 amino acids. V was clipped by 5 bases and J by 4 bases, with 12 bases between them. Here the CDR3 reads CSAQQAVNQPQHF. DNA for the CDR3: TGCAGTGCTCAACAGGCGGTAAATCAGCCCCAGCATTTT.

This sequence joins TRBV27 and TRBJ2-7; D unclear. The CDR3 extends over 13 amino acids. The V gene's germline CDR1 is MNHEY and CDR2 SMNVEV (reference sequence). Trimming removed 9 bases from V and 1 base from J, with 13 bases in between. DNA of the CDR3: TGTGCCAGGGTAGAAAGGGAATCCTACGAGCAGTACTTC. This encodes CARVERESYEQYF.